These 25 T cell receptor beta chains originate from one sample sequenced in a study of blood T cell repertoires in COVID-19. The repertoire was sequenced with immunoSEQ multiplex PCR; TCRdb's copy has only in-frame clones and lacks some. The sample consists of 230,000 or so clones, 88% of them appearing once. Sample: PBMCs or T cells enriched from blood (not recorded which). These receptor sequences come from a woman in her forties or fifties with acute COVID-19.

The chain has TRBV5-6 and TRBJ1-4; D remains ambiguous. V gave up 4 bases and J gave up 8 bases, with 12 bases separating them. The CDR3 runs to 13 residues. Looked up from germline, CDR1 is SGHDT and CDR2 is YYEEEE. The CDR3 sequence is CASSPPGREKLFF. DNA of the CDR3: TGTGCCAGCAGCCCCCCTGGGCGAGAAAAACTGTTTTTT.

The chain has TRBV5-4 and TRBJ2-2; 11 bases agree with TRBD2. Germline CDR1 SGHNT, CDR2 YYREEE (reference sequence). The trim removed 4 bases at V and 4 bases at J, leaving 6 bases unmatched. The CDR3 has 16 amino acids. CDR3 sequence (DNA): TGTGCCAGCAGCCCAACTAGCGGGAGTATCACCGGGGAGCTGTTTTTT. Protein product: CASSPTSGSITGELFF.

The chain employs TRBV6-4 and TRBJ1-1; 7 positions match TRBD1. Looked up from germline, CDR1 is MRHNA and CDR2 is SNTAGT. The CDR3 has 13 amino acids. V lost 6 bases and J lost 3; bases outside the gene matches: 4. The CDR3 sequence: CASRQTGDTEAFF. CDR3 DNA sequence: TGTGCCAGCAGACAAACAGGGGACACTGAAGCTTTCTTT.

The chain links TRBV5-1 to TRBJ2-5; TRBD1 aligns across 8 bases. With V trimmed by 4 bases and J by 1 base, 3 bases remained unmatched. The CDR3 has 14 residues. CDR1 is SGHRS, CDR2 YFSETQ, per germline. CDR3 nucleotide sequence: TGCGCCAGCAGCCCCGACAGGGGCCAAGAGACCCAGTACTTC. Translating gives CASSPDRGQETQYF.

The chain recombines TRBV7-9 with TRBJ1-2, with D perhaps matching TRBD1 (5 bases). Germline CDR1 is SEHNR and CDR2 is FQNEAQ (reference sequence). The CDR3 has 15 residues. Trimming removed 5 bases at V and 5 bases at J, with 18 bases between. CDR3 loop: CASSHLERQIYGYTF. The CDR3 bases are TGTGCCAGCAGCCACCTCGAAAGACAGATATATGGCTACACCTTC.

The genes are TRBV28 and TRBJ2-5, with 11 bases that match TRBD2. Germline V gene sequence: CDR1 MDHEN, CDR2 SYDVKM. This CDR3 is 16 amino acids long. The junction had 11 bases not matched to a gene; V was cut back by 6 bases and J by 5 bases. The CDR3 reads CASSRFTSGSRETQYF. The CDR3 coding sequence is TGTGCCAGCAGCCGATTTACTAGCGGGAGTCGGGAGACCCAGTACTTC. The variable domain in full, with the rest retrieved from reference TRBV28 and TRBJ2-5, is DVKVTQSSRYLVKRTGEKVFLECVQDMDHENMFWYRQDPGLGLRLIYFSYDVKMKEKGDIPEGYSVSREKKERFSLILESASTNQTSMYLCASSRFTSGSRETQYFGPGTRLLVL.

The CDR3 spells CSVEELRDTDTEAFF. Here the CDR3 DNA reads TGCAGCGTTGAAGAGCTCCGGGACACCGACACTGAAGCTTTCTTT. The chain recombines TRBV29-1 with TRBJ1-1, with a possible D match to TRBD1 (6 bases). The CDR3 extends over 15 amino acids. Looked up from germline, CDR1 is SQVTM and CDR2 is ANQGSEA. V was clipped by 0 bases and J by 3 bases, with 14 bases between them.

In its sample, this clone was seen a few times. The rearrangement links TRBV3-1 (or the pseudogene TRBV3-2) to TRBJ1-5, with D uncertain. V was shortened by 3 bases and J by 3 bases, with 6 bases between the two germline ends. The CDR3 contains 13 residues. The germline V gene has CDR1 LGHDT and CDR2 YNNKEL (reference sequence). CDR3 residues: CASSQGDNQPQHF. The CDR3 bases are TGTGCCAGCAGCCAGGGAGACAATCAGCCCCAGCATTTT.

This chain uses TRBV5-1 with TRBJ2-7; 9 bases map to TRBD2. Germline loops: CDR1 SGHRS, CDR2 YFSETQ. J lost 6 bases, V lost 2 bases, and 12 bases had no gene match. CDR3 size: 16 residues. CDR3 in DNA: TGCGCCAGCAGCTTCCCTCTGGCGGGAGCGGGGGGCGAGCAGTACTTC. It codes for CASSFPLAGAGGEQYF.

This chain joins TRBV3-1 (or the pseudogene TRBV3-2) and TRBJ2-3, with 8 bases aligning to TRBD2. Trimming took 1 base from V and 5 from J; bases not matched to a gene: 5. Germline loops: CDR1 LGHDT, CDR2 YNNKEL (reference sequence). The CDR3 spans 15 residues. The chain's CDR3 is CASSQGSGTRDTQYF. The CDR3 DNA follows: TGTGCCAGCAGCCAAGGTAGCGGGACTAGAGATACGCAGTATTTT.

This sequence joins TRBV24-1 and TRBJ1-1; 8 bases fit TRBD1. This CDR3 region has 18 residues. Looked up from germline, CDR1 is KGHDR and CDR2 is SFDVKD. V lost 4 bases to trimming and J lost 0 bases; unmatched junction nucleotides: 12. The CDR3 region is CATSEGTGWGGMNTEAFF. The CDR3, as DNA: TGTGCCACCAGTGAGGGGACAGGTTGGGGCGGAATGAACACTGAAGCTTTCTTT.

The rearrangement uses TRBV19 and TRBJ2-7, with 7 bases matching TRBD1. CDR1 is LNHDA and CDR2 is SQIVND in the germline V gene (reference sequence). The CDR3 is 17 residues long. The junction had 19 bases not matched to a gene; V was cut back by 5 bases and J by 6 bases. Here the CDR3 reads CASSSISGQGVRGEQYF. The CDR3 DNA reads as TGTGCCAGTAGTTCGATATCCGGCCAGGGGGTAAGAGGCGAGCAGTACTTC. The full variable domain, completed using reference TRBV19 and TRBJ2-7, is DGGITQSPKYLFRKEGQNVTLSCEQNLNHDAMYWYRQDPGQGLRLIYYSQIVNDFQKGDIAEGYSVSREKKESFPLTVTSAQKNPTAFYLCASSSISGQGVRGEQYFGPGTRLTVT.

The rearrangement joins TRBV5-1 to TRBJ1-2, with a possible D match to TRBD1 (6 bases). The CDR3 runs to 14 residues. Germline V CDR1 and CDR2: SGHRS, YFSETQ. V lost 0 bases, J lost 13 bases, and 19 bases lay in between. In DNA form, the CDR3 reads TGCGCCAGCAGCTTGGGTACTCCGACAGGAGCCCTCACCTTC. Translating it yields CASSLGTPTGALTF.

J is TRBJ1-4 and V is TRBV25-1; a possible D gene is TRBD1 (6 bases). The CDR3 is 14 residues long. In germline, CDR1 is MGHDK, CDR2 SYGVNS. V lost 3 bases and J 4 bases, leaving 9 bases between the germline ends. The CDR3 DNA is TGTGCCAGCAGTGATGGACAGTATAATGAAAAACTGTTTTTT. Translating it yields CASSDGQYNEKLFF.

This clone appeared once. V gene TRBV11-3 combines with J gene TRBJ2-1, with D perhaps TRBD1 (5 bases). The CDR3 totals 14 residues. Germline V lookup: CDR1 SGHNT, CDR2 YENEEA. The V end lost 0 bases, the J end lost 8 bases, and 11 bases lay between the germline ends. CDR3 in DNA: TGTGCCAGCAGCTTAGACAGGGTAGGGGATGAGCAGTTCTTC. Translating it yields CASSLDRVGDEQFF.

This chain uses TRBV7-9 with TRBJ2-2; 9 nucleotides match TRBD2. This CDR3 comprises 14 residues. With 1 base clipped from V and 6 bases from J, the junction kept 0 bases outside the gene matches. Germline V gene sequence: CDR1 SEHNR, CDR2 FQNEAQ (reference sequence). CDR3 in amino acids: CASSLVAGAGELFF. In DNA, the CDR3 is TGTGCCAGCAGCTTAGTAGCGGGGGCCGGGGAGCTGTTTTTT. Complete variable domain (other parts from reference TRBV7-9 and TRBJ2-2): DTGVSQNPRHKITKRGQNVTFRCDPISEHNRLYWYRQTLGQGPEFLTYFQNEAQLEKSRLLSDRFSAERPKGSFSTLEIQRTEQGDSAMYLCASSLVAGAGELFFGEGSRLTVL.

The CDR3 loop reads CASSLLMNTEAFF. CDR3 sequence (DNA): TGTGCCAGCAGTTTGTTAATGAACACTGAAGCTTTCTTT. The rearrangement uses TRBV28 and TRBJ1-1; D is undetermined. The CDR3 is made up of 13 amino acids. Germline V CDR1 and CDR2: MDHEN, SYDVKM. The V gene lost 3 bases and the J gene lost 0 bases, with 5 bases spanning the gap. Complete variable domain (other parts from reference TRBV28 and TRBJ1-1): DVKVTQSSRYLVKRTGEKVFLECVQDMDHENMFWYRQDPGLGLRLIYFSYDVKMKEKGDIPEGYSVSREKKERFSLILESASTNQTSMYLCASSLLMNTEAFFGQGTRLTVV.

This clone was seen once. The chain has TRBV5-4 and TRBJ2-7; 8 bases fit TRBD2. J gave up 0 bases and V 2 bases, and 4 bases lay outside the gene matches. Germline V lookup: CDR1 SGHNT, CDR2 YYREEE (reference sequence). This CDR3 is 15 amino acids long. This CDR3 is CASSLTSGSSYEQYF. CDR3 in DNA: TGTGCCAGCAGCTTAACTAGCGGTTCCTCCTACGAGCAGTACTTC.

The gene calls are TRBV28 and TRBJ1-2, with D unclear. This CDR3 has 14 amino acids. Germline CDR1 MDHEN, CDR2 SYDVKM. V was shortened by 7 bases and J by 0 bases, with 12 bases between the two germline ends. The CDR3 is CASTSYLTNYGYTF. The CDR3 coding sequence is TGTGCCAGCACCTCTTACTTGACTAACTATGGCTACACCTTC.

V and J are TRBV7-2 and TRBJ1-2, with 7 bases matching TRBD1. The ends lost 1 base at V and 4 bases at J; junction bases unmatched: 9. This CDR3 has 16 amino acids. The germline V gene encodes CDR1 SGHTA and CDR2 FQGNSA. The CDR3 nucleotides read TGTGCCAGCAGCTTAGTAGCAGGGGGTGGAGGCTATGGCTACACCTTC. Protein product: CASSLVAGGGGYGYTF.

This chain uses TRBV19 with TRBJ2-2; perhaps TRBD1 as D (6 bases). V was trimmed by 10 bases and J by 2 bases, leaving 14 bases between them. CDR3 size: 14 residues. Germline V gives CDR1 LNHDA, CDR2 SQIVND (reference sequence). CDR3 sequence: CATRDTFNTGELFF. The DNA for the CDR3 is TGTGCCACCCGGGACACCTTCAACACCGGGGAGCTGTTTTTT.

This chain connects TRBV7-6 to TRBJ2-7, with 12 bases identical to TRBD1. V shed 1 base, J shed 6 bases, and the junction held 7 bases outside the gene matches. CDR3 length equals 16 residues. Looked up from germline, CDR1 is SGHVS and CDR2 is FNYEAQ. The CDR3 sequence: CASSLGLTGQGAEQYF. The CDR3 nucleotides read TGTGCCAGCAGCTTAGGGCTAACGGGACAGGGGGCCGAGCAGTACTTC.

The chain's CDR3 is CASSEYLFRVRGNQPQHF. CDR3 bases: TGTGCCAGCAGTGAATATTTGTTTCGGGTCAGAGGCAATCAGCCCCAGCATTTT. The chain has TRBV6-1 and TRBJ1-5; unclear D gene. V lost 2 bases, J lost 2 bases, and 19 bases lay in between. CDR3 length: 18 residues. The germline V gene has CDR1 MNHNS and CDR2 SASEGT.

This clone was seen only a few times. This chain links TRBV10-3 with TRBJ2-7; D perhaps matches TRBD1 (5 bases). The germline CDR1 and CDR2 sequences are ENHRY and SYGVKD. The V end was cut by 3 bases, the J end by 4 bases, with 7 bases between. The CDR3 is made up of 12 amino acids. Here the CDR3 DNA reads TGTGCCATCAGTGATCAGGGTTACGAGCAGTACTTC. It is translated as CAISDQGYEQYF.

Here the CDR3 DNA reads TGTGCCAGTAGCAGACAGGCACCCGAGACCCAGTACTTC. Amino acid sequence: CASSRQAPETQYF. The V gene is TRBV19, the J gene TRBJ2-5; the D gene is possibly TRBD1 (6 bases). The CDR3 has 13 residues. From germline, CDR1 is LNHDA and CDR2 SQIVND (reference sequence). Deletions cut 6 bases from V and 5 bases from J, with 13 bases between.